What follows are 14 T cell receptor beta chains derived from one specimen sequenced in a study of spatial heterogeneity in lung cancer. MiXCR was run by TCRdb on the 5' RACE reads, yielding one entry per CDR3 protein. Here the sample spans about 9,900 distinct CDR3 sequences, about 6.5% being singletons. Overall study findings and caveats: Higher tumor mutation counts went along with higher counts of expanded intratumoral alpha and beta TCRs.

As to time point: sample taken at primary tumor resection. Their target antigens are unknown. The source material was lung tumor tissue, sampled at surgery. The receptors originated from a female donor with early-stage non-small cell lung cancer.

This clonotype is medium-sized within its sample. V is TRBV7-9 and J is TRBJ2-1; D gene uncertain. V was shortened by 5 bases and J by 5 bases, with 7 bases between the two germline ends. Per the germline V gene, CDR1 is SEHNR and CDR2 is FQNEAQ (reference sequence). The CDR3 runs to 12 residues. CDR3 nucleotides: TGTGCCAGCAGCCGGATTGACAATGAGCAGTTCTTC. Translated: CASSRIDNEQFF.

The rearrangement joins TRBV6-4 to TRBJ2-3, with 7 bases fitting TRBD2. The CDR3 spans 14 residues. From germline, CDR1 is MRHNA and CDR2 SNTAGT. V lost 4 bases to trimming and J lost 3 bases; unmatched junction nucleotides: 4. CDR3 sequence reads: CASSAGRETDTQYF. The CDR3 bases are TGTGCCAGCAGTGCAGGGAGGGAGACAGATACGCAGTATTTT.

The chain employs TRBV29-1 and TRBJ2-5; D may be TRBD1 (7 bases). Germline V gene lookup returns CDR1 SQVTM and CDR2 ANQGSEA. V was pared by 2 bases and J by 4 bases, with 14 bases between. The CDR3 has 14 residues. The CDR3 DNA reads TGCAGCGTTGAAAGGTTTCAGGGGGGAGAGACCCAGTACTTC. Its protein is CSVERFQGGETQYF.

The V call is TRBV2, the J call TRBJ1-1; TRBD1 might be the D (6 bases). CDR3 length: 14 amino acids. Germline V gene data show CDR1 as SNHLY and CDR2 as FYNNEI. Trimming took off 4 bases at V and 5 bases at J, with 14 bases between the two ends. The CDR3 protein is CASSAYREGTEAFF. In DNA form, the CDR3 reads TGTGCCAGCAGTGCATACAGGGAGGGGACTGAAGCTTTCTTT.

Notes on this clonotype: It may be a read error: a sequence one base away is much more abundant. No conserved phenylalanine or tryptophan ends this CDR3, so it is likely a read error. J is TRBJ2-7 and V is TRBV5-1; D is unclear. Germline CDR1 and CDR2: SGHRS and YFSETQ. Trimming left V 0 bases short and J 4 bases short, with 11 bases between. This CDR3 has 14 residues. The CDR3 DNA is TGCGCCAGCAGCTTGGATTACACGATATACGAGCAGTACTTA. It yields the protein CASSLDYTIYEQYL.

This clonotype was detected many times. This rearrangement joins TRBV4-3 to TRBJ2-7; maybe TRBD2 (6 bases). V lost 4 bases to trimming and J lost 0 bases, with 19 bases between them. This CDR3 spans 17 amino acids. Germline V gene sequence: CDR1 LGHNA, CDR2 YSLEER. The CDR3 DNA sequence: TGCGCCAGCAGCCCCCATTGGCGGGGACCGCACTCCTACGAGCAGTACGTC. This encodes CASSPHWRGPHSYEQYV.

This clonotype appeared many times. CDR3 in DNA: TGTGCCAGCGGATCCGGGAGCCACGAGCAGTACTTC. This encodes CASGSGSHEQYF. The chain carries TRBV27 and TRBJ2-7, with D possibly being TRBD2 (6 bases). V gave up 8 bases and J gave up 5 bases, with 13 bases separating them. Germline V gene data show CDR1 as MNHEY and CDR2 as SMNVEV (reference sequence). The CDR3 has 12 amino acids.

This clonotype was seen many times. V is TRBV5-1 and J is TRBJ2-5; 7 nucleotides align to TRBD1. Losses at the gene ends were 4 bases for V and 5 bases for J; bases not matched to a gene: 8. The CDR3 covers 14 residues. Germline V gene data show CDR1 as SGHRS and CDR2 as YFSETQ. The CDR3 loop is CASSTGNRGETQYF. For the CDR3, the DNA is TGCGCCAGCAGCACGGGGAACAGGGGTGAGACCCAGTACTTC.

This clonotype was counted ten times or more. The CDR3 nucleotides are TGTGCCAGCAGCTTAAGCAGGGGGCGCAATGAGCAGTTCTTC. Translated, it gives CASSLSRGRNEQFF. The rearrangement joins TRBV7-6 to TRBJ2-1, with 8 bases fitting TRBD1. CDR1 and CDR2 from the germline V gene are SGHVS and FNYEAQ. This CDR3 has 14 residues. Trimming removed 2 bases from V and 6 bases from J; junction bases left unmatched: 3. Full variable domain (remainder filled in from reference TRBV7-6 and TRBJ2-1): GAGVSQSPRYKVTKRGQDVALRCDPISGHVSLYWYRQALGQGPEFLTYFNYEAQQDKSGLPNDRFSAERPEGSISTLTIQRTEQRDSAMYRCASSLSRGRNEQFFGPGTRLTVL.

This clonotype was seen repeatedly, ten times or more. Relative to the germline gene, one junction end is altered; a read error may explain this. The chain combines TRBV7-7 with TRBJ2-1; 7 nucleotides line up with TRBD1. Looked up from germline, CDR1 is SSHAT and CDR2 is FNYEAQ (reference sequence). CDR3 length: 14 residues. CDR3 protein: CASSSYGTDNEQFF. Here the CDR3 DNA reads TGTGCTAGCAGCTCTTACGGGACAGACAATGAGCAGTTCTTC.

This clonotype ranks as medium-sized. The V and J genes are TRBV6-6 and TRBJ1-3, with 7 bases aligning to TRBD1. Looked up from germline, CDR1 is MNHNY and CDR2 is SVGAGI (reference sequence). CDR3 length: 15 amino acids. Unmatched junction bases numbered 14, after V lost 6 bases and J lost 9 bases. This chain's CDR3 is CASSNRGFLIATIYF. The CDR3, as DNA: TGTGCCAGCAGCAACAGGGGTTTCCTTATAGCCACCATATATTTT.

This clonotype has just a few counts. The CDR3 bases are TGTGCCAGCAGCTTAGTCAGCTATACCGGGGAGCTGTTTTTT. Protein sequence: CASSLVSYTGELFF. The V and J genes are TRBV7-2 and TRBJ2-2; no clear D. The CDR3 is made up of 14 amino acids. In germline, CDR1 is SGHTA, CDR2 FQGNSA. V lost 1 base and J 5 bases, leaving 8 bases between the germline ends. Variable domain in full (rest from reference TRBV7-2 and TRBJ2-2): GAGVSQSPSNKVTEKGKDVELRCDPISGHTALYWYRQSLGQGLEFLIYFQGNSAPDKSGLPSDRFSAERTGGSVSTLTIQRTQQEDSAVYLCASSLVSYTGELFFGEGSRLTVL.

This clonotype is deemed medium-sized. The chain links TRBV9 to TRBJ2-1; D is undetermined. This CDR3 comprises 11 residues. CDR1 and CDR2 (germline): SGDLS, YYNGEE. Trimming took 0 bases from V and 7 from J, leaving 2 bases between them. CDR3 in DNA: TGTGCCAGCAGCGTAGCAAATGAGCAGTTCTTC. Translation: CASSVANEQFF.

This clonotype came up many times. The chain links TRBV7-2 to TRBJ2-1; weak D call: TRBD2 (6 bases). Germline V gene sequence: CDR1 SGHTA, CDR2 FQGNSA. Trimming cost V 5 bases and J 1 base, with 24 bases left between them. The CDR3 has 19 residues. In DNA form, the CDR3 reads TGTGCCAGCAGCGCCGACCGAAGACTAGGGAGGATGTCCTACAATGAGCAGTTCTTC. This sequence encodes CASSADRRLGRMSYNEQFF.